This T cell receptor beta chain originates from a study of T-cell memory formation after mild COVID-19 (dated by TCRdb to 2020 to 2023). With respect to the entire study: TCR sequence clusters from the two donors were largely donor specific. In a couple of donors, T-cell clones that expanded and contracted after mild COVID-19 were tracked by sequencing TCRalpha and TCRbeta repertoires over time. The cohort was made up of two young adult volunteers, one female and one male, who were previously healthy. What the work shows at the level of the full study, not this receptor alone: The study covered only a couple of mild cases, and larger cohorts including severe cases with pre-infection samples were considered necessary. Some responding clones were detected in pre-infection memory, suggesting pre-existing cross-reactive memory T cells joined the SARS-CoV-2 response. Contracting CD4+ clones were found mainly in CM and EM memory subsets, while CD8+ clones were enriched in EMRA. SARS-CoV-2 specificity of the second-wave clones peaking on day 37 was not confirmed. From day 15 to 85, contracting clones showed balanced CD4/CD8 phenotypes, whereas a second wave of clones that expanded from day 15 to 37 leaned towards CD4+.

Ficoll-Paque density gradient centrifugation was the method used to isolate PBMCs. The CDR3 numbers 15 residues from cysteine through phenylalanine. CDR3 DNA is the only sequence kept; it has 45 bases, read in frame from the first base. The germline V gene encodes CDR1 SGHTA and CDR2 FQGNSA. V and J are trimmed by 5 bases and 5 bases, and the gene matches miss 9 bases of the junction. Points on this clonotype: Its antigen is still unknown. Base qualities were left out, and no much larger clone turns up one base away.

TCRdb records Illumina NovaSeq 6000 as the sequencer. TCRalpha and TCRbeta cDNA libraries were built by 5'RACE with constant-segment primers, adding sample barcodes and unique molecular identifiers. Trizol reagent was used to extract RNA from every sample. The libraries were amplified in two PCR steps, and the second step added a second sample barcode and Illumina TruSeq adapters. Sequencing of libraries was performed on an Illumina NovaSeq with 2 x 150 bp paired-end reads. The study's processing was this. Demultiplexing of reads and collapsing into UMI-guided consensus sequences were performed with migec v1.2.7. Using mixcr v2.1.11, the UMI consensuses were aligned to TRA and TRB V and J templates and assembled into clonotypes. Expanded or contracted clonotypes were those called significant by both edgeR and NoisET, with noise models trained on biological replicates. For edgeR calls, the thresholds were a false discovery rate-adjusted p below 0.01 and a log2 fold-change of 1. PCA with hierarchical clustering of max-normalized trajectories of the 1000 most abundant clonotypes was used as exploratory dynamics analysis. Each responding clone was given a CD4 or CD8 phenotype based on the CD4+ and CD8+ repertoires, which had been sequenced separately. Using fastp at Q25 and MiXCR, TCRdb reprocessed the public reads and kept productive beta chains. Each CDR3 protein appears once, grouped with its most common genes and DNA. The V and J calls here are based on TCRdb, not the publication. This sample has 350,000 to 400,000 distinct CDR3 sequences in its table, and 13% to 15% of those were observed once. The leading ten clones occupy about 22% of the sample.

The chain uses TRBV7-2 and TRBJ2-3; the junction holds 8 bases that match TRBD2. This sequence originates from a man between 18 and 35 years old who had mild COVID-19 (a few samples of this study predate the infection). The sample titles of this study are shuffled in the database, so cell type and time point are left out; the donor was told from shared clones. Material for sequencing was PBMCs or a T cell subset sorted from them (not recorded which). The CDR3 corresponds to CASSLGGAGGDTQYF. The sequenced DNA is TGTGCCAGCAGCCTCGGGGGGGCCGGCGGAGATACGCAGTATTTT.